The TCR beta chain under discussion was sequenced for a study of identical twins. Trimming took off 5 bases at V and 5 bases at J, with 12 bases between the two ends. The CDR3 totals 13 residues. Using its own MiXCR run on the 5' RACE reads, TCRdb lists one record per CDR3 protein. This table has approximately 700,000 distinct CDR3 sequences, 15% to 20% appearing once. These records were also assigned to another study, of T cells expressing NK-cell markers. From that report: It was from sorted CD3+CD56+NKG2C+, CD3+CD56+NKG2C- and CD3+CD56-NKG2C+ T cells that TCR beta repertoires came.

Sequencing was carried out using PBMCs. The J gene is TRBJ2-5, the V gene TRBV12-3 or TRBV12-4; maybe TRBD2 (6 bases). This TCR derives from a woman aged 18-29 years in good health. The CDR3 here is CASSGHGGETQYF. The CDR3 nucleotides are TGTGCCAGCAGTGGACACGGAGGGGAGACCCAGTACTTC.